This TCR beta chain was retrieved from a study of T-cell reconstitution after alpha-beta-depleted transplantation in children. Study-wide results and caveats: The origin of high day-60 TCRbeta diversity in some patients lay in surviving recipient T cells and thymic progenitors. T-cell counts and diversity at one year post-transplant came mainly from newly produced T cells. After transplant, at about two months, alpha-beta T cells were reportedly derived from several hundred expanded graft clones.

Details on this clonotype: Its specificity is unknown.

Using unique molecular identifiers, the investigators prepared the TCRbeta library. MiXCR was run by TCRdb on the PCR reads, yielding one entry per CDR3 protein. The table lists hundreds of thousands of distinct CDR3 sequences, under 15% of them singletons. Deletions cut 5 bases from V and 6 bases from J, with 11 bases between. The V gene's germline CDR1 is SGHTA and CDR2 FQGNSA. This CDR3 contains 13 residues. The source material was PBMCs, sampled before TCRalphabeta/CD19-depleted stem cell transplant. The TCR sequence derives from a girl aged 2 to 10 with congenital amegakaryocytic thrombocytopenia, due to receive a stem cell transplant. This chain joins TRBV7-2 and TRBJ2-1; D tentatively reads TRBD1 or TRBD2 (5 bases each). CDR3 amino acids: CTSSPYGGNEQFF. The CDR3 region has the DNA TGTACCAGCAGCCCCTATGGGGGCAATGAGCAGTTCTTC. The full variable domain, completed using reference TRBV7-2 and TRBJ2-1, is GAGVSQSPSNKVTEKGKDVELRCDPISGHTALYWYRQSLGQGLEFLIYFQGNSAPDKSGLPSDRFSAERTGGSVSTLTIQRTQQEDSAVYLCTSSPYGGNEQFFGPGTRLTVL.